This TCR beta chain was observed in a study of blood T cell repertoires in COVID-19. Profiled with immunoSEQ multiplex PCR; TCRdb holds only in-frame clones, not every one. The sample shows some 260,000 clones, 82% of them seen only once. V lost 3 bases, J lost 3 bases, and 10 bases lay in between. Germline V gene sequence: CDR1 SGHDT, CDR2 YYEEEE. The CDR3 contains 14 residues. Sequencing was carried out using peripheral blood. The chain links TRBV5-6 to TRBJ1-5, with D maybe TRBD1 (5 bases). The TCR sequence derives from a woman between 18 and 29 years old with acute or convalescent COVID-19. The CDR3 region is CASSWQGANQPQHF. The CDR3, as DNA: TGTGCCAGCAGCTGGCAGGGCGCCAATCAGCCCCAGCATTTT. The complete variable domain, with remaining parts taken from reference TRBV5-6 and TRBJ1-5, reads DAGVTQSPTHLIKTRGQQVTLRCSPKSGHDTVSWYQQALGQGPQFIFQYYEEEERQRGNFPDRFSGHQFPNYSSELNVNALLLGDSALYLCASSWQGANQPQHFGDGTRLSIL.